The sequence of this T cell receptor beta chain was determined in a study of blood T cell repertoires in COVID-19. Study-level background: Acute-phase and convalescent COVID-19 samples originated in the United States, Italy and Spain. The cDNA or gDNA used as material had been derived from T cells, B-cell-depleted T cells, or PBMCs.

The CDR3 consists of 13 residues. Trimming took off 2 bases at V and 11 bases at J, with 15 bases between the two ends. Germline loops: CDR1 MNHEY, CDR2 SVGAGI. Many counts were recorded for this clone. Libraries were prepared by immunoSEQ multiplex PCR; TCRdb keeps only in-frame clonotypes and omits some of them. The table includes about 220,000 clones, over 70% detected once. The source of this sequence is a woman in her 70s with acute or convalescent COVID-19. The chain recombines TRBV6-5 with TRBJ1-1; D may be TRBD1 (5 bases). Sample: peripheral blood. In nucleotides, the CDR3 is TGTGCCAGCAGTTACAGCCACGACAGACAGGCTTTCTTT. Amino acids: CASSYSHDRQAFF.